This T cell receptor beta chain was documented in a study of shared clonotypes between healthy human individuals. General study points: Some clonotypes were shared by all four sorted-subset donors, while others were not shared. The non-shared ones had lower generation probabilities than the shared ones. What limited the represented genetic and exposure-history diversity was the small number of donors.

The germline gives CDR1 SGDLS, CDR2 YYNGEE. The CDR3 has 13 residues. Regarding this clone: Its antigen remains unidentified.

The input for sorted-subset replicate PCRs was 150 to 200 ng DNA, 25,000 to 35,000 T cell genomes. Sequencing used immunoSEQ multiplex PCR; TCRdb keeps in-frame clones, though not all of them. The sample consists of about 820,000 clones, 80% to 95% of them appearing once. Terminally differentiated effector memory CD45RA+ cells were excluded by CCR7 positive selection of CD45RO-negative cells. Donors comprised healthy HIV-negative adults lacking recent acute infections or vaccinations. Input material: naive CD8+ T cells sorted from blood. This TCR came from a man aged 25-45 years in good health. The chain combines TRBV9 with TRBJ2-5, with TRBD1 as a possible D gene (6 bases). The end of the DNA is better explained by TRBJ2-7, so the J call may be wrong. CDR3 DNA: TGTGCCAGCAGCGTGGACAGCTCCTACGAGCAGTACTTC. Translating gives CASSVDSSYEQYF.